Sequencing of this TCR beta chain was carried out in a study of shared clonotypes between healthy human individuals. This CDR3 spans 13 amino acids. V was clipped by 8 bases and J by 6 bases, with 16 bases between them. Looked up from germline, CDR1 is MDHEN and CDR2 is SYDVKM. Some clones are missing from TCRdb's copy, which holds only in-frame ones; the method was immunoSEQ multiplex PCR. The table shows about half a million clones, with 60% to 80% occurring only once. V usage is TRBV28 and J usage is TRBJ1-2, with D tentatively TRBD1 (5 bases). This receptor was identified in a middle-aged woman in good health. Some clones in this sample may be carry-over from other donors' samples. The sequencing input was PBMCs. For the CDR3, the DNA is TGTGCCAGCTTTATTGGCGGGGGACATGGCTACACCTTC. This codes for CASFIGGGHGYTF.